Included here is one T cell receptor (beta chain) sequence, with context. Repertoires were generated with immunoSEQ multiplex PCR, while TCRdb's copy carries only in-frame clones and drops some. The sample has around 140,000 clones; roughly 88% are singletons. The CDR3 has 16 residues. The V end lost 3 bases, the J end lost 0 bases, and 12 bases lay between the germline ends. From germline, CDR1 is MGHRA and CDR2 YSYEKL. The sample is drawn from a study of T cell responses to AZD1222 COVID-19 vaccine. The specimen comprised peripheral blood, sampled 28 days after the second AZD1222 dose. This TCR came from an adult who received the AZD1222 COVID-19 vaccine. V gene TRBV4-1 combines with J gene TRBJ1-3; no firm D call. The CDR3 DNA reads TGCGCCAGCAGCCAGGCCACGGGGAGCTCTGGAAACACCATATATTTT. It translates to CASSQATGSSGNTIYF.